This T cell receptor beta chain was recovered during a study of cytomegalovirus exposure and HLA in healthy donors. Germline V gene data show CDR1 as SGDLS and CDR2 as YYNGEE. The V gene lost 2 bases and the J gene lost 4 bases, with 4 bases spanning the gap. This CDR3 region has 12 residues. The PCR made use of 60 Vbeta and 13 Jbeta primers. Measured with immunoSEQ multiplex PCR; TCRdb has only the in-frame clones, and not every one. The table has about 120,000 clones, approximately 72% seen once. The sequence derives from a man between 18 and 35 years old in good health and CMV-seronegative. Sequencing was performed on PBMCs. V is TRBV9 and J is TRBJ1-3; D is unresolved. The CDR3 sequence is CASSVTGNTIYF. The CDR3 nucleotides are TGTGCCAGCAGCGTGACAGGAAACACCATATATTTT.